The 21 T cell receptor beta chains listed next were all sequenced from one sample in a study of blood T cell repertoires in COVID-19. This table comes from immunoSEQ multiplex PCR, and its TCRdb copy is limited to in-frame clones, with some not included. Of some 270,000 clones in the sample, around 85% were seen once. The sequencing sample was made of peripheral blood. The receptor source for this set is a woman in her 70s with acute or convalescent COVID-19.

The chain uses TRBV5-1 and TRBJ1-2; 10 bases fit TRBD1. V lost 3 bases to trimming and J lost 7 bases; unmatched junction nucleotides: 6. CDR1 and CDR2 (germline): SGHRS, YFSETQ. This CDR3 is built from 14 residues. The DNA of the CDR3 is TGCGCCAGCAGCTCGCAGACAGGGGGCTCTGGCTACACCTTC. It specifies CASSSQTGGSGYTF.

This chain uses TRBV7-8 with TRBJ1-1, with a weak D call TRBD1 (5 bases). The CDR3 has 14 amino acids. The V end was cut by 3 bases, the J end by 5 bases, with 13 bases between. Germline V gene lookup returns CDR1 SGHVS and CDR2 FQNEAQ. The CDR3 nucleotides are TGTGCCAGCAGCTTTCAGGGCCCGGTTACTGAAGCTTTCTTT. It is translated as CASSFQGPVTEAFF.

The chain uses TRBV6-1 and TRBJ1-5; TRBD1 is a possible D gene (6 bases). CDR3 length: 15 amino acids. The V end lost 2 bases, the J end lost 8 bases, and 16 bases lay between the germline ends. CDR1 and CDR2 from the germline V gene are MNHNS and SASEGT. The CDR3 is CASSESGGAWEPQHF. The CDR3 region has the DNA TGTGCCAGCAGTGAATCGGGGGGCGCGTGGGAGCCCCAGCATTTT.

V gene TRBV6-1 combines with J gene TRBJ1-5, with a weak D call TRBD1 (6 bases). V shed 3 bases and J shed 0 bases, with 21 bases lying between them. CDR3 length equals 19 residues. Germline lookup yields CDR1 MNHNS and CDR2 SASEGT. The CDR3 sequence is CASSDESRGQRYSNQPQHF. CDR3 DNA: TGTGCCAGCAGTGATGAGAGTAGGGGACAAAGGTATAGCAATCAGCCCCAGCATTTT.

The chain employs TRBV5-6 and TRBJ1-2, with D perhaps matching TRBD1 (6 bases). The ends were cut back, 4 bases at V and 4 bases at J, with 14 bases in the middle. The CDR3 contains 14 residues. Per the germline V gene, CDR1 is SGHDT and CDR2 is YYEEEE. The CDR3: CASSPPQGTYGYTF. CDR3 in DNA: TGTGCCAGCAGCCCCCCACAGGGAACCTATGGCTACACCTTC.

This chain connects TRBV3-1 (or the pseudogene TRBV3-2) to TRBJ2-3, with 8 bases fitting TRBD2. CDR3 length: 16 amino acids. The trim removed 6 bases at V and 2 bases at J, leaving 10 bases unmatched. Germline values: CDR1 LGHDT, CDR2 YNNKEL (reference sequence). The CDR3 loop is CASRDGRGAVTDTQYF. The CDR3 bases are TGTGCCAGCAGAGACGGGCGGGGGGCCGTCACAGATACGCAGTATTTT.

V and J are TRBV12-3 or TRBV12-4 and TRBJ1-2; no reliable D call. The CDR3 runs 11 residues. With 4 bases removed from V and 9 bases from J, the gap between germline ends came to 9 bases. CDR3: CASSYLASYTF. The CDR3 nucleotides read TGTGCCAGCAGTTACCTGGCCAGCTACACCTTC.

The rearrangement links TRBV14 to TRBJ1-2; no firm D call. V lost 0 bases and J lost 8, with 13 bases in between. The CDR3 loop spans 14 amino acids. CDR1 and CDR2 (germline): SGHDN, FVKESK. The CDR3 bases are TGTGCCAGCAGCCAAGATCTGGCAGGCAGGGGCTACACCTTC. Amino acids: CASSQDLAGRGYTF.

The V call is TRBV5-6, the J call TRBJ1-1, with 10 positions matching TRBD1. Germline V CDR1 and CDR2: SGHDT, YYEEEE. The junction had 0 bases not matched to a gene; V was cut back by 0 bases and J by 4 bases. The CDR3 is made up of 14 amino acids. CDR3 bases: TGTGCCAGCAGCTTGGGGGACAGGGGCACTGAAGCTTTCTTT. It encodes CASSLGDRGTEAFF.

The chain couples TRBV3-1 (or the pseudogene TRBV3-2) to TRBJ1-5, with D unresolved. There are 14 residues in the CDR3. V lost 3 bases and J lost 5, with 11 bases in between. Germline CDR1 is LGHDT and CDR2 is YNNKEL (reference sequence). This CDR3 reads CASSHRGFDQPQHF. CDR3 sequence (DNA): TGTGCCAGCAGCCATCGGGGATTTGATCAGCCCCAGCATTTT.

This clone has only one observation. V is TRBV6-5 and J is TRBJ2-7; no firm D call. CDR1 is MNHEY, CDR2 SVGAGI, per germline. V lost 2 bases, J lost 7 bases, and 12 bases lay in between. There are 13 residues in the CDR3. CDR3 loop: CASSYNGREEQYF. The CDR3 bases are TGTGCCAGCAGTTACAACGGTCGTGAAGAGCAGTACTTC.

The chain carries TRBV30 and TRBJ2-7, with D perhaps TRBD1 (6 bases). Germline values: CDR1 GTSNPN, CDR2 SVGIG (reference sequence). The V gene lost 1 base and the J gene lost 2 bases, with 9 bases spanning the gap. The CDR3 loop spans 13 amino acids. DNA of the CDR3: TGTGCCTGGAGTGCTGGGGGCCCCTACGAGCAGTACTTC. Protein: CAWSAGGPYEQYF. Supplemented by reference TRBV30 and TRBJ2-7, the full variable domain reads SQTIHQWPATLVQPVGSPLSLECTVEGTSNPNLYWYRQAAGRGLQLLFYSVGIGQISSEVPQNLSASRPQDRQFILSSKKLLLSDSGFYLCAWSAGGPYEQYFGPGTRLTVT.

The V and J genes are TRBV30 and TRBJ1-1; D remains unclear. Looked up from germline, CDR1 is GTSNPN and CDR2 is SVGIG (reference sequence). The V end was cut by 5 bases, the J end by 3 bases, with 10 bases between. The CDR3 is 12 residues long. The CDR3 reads CAWGGGHTEAFF. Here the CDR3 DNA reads TGTGCCTGGGGAGGCGGGCACACTGAAGCTTTCTTT.

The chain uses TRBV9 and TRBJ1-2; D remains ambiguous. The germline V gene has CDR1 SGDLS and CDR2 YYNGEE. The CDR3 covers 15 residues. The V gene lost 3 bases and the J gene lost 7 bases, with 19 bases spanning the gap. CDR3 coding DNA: TGTGCCAGCAGCGCGCGGTCTACCCAGTCGGGTGGCTACACCTTC. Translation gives CASSARSTQSGGYTF.

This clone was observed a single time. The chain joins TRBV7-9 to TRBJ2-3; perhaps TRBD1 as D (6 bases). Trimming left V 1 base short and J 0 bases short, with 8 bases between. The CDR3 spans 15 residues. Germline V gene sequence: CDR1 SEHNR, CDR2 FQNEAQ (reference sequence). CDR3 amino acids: CASSLGDTSTDTQYF. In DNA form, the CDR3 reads TGTGCCAGCAGCTTAGGGGACACGAGCACAGATACGCAGTATTTT.

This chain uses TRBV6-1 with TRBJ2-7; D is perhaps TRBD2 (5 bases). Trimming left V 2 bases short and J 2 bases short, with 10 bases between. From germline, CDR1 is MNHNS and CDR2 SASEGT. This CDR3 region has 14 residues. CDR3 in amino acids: CASSEPGIPYEQYF. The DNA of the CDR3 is TGTGCCAGCAGTGAACCGGGAATCCCCTACGAGCAGTACTTC.

CDR3 nucleotide sequence: TGTGCAAGTCGCTCCCCCCCCCAGGGGGCCGGGGGTGAAGCTTTCTTT. Translating it yields CASRSPPQGAGGEAFF. This chain uses TRBV12-2 with TRBJ1-1; the DNA was not used to check the table's D call, TRBD1. TRBV12-2 corresponds to a pseudogene. The CDR3 length is 16 residues.

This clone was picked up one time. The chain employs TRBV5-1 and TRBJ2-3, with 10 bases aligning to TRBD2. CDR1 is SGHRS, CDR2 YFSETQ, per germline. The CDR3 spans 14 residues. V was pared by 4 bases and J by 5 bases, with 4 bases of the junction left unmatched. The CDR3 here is CASSRAGGQDTQYF. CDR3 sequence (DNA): TGCGCCAGCAGCAGAGCGGGGGGGCAAGATACGCAGTATTTT.

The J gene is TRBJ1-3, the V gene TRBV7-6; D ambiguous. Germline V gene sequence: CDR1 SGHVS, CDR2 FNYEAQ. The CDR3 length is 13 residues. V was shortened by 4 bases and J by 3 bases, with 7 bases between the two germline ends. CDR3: CASSSPLGNTIYF. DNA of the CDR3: TGTGCCAGCAGCTCCCCCCTTGGAAACACCATATATTTT.

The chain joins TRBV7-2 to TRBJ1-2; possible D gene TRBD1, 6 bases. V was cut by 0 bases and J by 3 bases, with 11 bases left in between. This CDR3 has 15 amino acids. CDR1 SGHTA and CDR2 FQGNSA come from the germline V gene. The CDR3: CASSLASGADYGYTF. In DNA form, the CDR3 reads TGTGCCAGCAGCTTAGCGTCAGGGGCGGACTATGGCTACACCTTC.

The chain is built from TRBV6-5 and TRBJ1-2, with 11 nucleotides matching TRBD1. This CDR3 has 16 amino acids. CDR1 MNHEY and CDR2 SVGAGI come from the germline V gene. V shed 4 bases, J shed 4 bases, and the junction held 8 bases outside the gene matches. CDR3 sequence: CASSSSGTGGSYGYTF. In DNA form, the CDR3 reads TGTGCCAGCAGTTCAAGCGGGACAGGGGGTTCCTATGGCTACACCTTC.